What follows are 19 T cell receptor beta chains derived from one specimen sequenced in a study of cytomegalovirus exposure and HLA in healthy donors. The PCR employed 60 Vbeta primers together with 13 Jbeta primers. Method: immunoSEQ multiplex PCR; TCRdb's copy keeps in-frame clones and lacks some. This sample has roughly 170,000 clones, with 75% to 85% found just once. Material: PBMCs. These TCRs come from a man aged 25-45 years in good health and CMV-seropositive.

The CDR3 bases are TGTGCAAGTCGCTTAGATTGGCGGGGGTCGAACACCGGGGAGCTGTTTTTT. Translated: CASRLDWRGSNTGELFF. The V call is TRBV12-2, the J call TRBJ2-2; the table names TRBD2, a call not compared with the DNA. TRBV12-2 is a known pseudogene. CDR3 length equals 17 residues.

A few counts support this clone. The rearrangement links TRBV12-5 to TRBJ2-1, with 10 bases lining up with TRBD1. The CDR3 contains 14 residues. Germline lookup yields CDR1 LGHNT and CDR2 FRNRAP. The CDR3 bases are TGTGCAACTTCGCGACAGGGGGCGCATAATGAGCAGTTCTTC. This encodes CATSRQGAHNEQFF. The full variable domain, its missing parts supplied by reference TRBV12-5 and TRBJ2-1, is DARVTQTPRHKVTEMGQEVTMRCQPILGHNTVFWYRQTMMQGLELLAYFRNRAPLDDSGMPKDRFSAEMPDATLATLKIQPSEPRDSAVYFCATSRQGAHNEQFFGPGTRLTVL.

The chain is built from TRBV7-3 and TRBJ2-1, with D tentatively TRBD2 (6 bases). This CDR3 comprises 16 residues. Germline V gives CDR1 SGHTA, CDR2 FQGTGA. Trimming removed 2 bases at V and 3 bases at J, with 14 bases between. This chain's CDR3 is CASSLDGGSGYNEQFF. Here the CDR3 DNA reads TGTGCCAGCAGCTTAGACGGAGGGAGCGGCTACAATGAGCAGTTCTTC.

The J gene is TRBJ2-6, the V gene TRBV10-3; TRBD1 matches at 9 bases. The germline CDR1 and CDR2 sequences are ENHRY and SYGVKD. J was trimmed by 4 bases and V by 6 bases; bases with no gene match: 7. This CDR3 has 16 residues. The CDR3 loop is CAISRDRDSGANVLTF. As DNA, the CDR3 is TGTGCCATCAGCCGGGACAGGGATTCCGGGGCCAACGTCCTGACTTTC.

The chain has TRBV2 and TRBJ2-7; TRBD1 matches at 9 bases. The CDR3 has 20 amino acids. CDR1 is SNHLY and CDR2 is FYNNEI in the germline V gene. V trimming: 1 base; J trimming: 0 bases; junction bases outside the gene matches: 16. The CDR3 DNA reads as TGTGCCAGCAGTGAAGTGTTTGGCTGGGACAGGGCCTCAAGCTCCTACGAGCAGTACTTC. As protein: CASSEVFGWDRASSSYEQYF.

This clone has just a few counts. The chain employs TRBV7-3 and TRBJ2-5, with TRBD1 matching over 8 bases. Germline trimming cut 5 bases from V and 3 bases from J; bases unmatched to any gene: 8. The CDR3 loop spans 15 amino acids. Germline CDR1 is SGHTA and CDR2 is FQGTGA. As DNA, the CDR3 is TGTGCCAGCAGCCCCAGGGGGCTAGGGAAAGAGACCCAGTACTTC. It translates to CASSPRGLGKETQYF.

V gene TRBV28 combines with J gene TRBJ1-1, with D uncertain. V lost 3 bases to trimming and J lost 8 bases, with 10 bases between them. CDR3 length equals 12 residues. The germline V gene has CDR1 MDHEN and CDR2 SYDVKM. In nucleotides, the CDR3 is TGTGCCAGCAGTTTGTCCCAGTCCGAAGCTTTCTTT. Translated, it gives CASSLSQSEAFF.

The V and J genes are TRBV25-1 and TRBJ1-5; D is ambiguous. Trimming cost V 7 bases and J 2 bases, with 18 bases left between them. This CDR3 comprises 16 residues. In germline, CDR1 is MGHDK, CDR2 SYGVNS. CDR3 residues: CASTLLSGGGNQPQHF. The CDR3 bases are TGTGCCAGCACCTTATTATCCGGAGGAGGCAATCAGCCCCAGCATTTT. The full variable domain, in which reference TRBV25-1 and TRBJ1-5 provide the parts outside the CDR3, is EADIYQTPRYLVIGTGKKITLECSQTMGHDKMYWYQQDPGMELHLIHYSYGVNSTEKGDLSSESTVSRIRTEHFPLTLESARPSHTSQYLCASTLLSGGGNQPQHFGDGTRLSIL.

The CDR3 sequence is CASSSKTGRGYTF. The CDR3, as DNA: TGTGCCAGCAGTAGTAAGACAGGGCGCGGCTACACCTTC. The chain employs TRBV27 and TRBJ1-2, with 7 bases that match TRBD1. V lost 5 bases to trimming and J lost 8 bases; unmatched junction nucleotides: 8. This CDR3 comprises 13 residues. Germline CDR1 is MNHEY and CDR2 is SMNVEV (reference sequence).

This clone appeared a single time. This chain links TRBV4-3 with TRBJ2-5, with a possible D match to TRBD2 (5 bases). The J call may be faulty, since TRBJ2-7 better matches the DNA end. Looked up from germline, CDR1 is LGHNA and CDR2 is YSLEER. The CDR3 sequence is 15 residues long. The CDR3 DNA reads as TGCGCCAGCAGCCAAGACAAGGGAGCCTCCTACGAGCAGTACTTC. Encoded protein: CASSQDKGASYEQYF.

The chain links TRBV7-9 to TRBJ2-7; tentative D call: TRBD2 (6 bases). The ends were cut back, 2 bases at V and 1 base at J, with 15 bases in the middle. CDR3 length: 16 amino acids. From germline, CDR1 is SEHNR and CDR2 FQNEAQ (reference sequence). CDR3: CASSLFSGRNSYEQYF. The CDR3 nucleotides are TGTGCCAGCAGCTTATTTAGCGGCAGGAATTCCTACGAGCAGTACTTC.

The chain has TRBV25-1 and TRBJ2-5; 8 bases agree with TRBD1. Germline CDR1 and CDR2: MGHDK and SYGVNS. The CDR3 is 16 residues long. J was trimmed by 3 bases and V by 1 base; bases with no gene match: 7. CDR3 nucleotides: TGTGCCAGCAGTGAATCCTGGACAGGGAGCGAAGAGACCCAGTACTTC. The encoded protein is CASSESWTGSEETQYF. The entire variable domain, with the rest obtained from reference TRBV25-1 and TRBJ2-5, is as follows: EADIYQTPRYLVIGTGKKITLECSQTMGHDKMYWYQQDPGMELHLIHYSYGVNSTEKGDLSSESTVSRIRTEHFPLTLESARPSHTSQYLCASSESWTGSEETQYFGPGTRLLVL.

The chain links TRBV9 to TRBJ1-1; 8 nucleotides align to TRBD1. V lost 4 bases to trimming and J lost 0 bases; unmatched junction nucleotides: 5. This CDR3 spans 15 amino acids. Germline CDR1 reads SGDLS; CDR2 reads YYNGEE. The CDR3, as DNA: TGTGCCAGCAGCTCCAGGACAGGGATGAACACTGAAGCTTTCTTT. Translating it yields CASSSRTGMNTEAFF.

DNA for the CDR3: TGTGCCATCAGGGGCGGGACCTACGAGCAGTACTTC. Its protein is CAIRGGTYEQYF. This chain uses TRBV10-3 with TRBJ2-7; perhaps TRBD2 as D (6 bases). This CDR3 region has 12 residues. Germline lookup yields CDR1 ENHRY and CDR2 SYGVKD. V dropped 6 bases and J dropped 2 bases, with 8 bases sitting between them.

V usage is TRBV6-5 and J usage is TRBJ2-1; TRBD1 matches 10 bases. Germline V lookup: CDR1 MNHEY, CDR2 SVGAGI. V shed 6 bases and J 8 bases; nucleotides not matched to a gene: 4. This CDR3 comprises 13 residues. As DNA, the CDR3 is TGTGCCAGCAGAGACAGGGGGCGGGATGAGCAGTTCTTC. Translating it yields CASRDRGRDEQFF.

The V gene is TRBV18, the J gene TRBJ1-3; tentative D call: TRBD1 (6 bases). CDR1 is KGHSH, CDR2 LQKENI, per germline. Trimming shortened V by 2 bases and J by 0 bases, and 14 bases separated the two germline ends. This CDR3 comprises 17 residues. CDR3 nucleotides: TGTGCCAGCTCACCATGGGCAGGGGAACTCTCTGGAAACACCATATATTTT. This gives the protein CASSPWAGELSGNTIYF.

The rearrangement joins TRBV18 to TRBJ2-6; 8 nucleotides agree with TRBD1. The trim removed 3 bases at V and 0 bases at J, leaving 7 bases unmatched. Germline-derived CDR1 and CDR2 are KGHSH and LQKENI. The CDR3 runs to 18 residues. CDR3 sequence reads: CASSPSGTGFSGANVLTF. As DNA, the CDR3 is TGTGCCAGCTCACCCTCCGGGACAGGTTTCTCTGGGGCCAACGTCCTGACTTTC.

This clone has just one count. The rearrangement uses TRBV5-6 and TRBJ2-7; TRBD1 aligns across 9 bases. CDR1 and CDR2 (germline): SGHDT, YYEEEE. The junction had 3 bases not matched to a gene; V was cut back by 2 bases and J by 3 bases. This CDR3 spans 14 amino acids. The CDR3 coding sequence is TGTGCCAGCAGCTTAGGACAGGGGTACTACGAGCAGTACTTC. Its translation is CASSLGQGYYEQYF.

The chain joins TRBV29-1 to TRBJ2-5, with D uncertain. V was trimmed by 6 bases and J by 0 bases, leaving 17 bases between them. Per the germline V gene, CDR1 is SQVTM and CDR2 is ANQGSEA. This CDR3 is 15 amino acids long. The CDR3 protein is CSVKTPRPYQETQYF. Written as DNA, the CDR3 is TGCAGCGTAAAAACACCTAGGCCGTACCAAGAGACCCAGTACTTC. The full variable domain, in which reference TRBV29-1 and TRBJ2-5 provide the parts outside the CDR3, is SAVISQKPSRDICQRGTSLTIQCQVDSQVTMMFWYRQQPGQSLTLIATANQGSEATYESGFVIDKFPISRPNLTFSTLTVSNMSPEDSSIYLCSVKTPRPYQETQYFGPGTRLLVL.